Detailed here is one T cell receptor beta chain. PCR involved 60 Vbeta and 13 Jbeta primers. The protocol was immunoSEQ multiplex PCR, while the TCRdb copy is restricted to in-frame clones and leaves out a portion. The sample holds over 150,000 clones, 65% to 80% seen once. The sample originates from a study of cytomegalovirus exposure and HLA in healthy donors. Germline CDR1 SGHNT, CDR2 YENEEA. V lost 5 bases, J lost 6 bases, and 9 bases stayed unmatched. CDR3 length equals 14 residues. This clonotype was obtained from a middle-aged man in good health and CMV-seronegative. Sequenced: PBMCs. The rearrangement joins TRBV11-3 to TRBJ1-1; 7 bases are shared with TRBD1. CDR3 amino acids: CASSAQGRDAEAFF. The CDR3 DNA reads TGTGCCAGCAGCGCACAGGGGCGGGACGCTGAAGCTTTCTTT.